Reported below is one T cell receptor (beta chain). The same CDR3 arises from other DNA sequences in this sample as well. Living in about 25 US areas, the participants were between 18 and 89 years of age. Allocation to cohorts depended on clinical history reported by the participants. Exposed enrollees encountered a COVID-19 case at some point within 2 weeks before study entry. The sample comes from a study of blood T cell repertoires in COVID-19. Overall study: COVID-19 samples collected from the United States, Italy and Spain covered acute and convalescent phases.

The assay was immunoSEQ multiplex PCR, and TCRdb's table has in-frame clones only and misses some. Here the sample spans roughly 250,000 clones, 83% being singletons. CDR3 length equals 12 residues. The germline V gene encodes CDR1 MDHEN and CDR2 SYDVKM. V shed 2 bases and J shed 4 bases, with 5 bases lying between them. J is TRBJ1-1 and V is TRBV28; D is perhaps TRBD1 (5 bases). The sequence came from a woman aged 40 to 49 who had been exposed to COVID-19. Sequencing was performed on PBMCs or T cells enriched from blood (not recorded which). The DNA of the CDR3 is TGTGCCAGCAGTTTACAGGGCACTGAAGCTTTCTTT. It yields the protein CASSLQGTEAFF. Together with reference TRBV28 and TRBJ1-1, the CDR3 gives the full variable domain: DVKVTQSSRYLVKRTGEKVFLECVQDMDHENMFWYRQDPGLGLRLIYFSYDVKMKEKGDIPEGYSVSREKKERFSLILESASTNQTSMYLCASSLQGTEAFFGQGTRLTVV.